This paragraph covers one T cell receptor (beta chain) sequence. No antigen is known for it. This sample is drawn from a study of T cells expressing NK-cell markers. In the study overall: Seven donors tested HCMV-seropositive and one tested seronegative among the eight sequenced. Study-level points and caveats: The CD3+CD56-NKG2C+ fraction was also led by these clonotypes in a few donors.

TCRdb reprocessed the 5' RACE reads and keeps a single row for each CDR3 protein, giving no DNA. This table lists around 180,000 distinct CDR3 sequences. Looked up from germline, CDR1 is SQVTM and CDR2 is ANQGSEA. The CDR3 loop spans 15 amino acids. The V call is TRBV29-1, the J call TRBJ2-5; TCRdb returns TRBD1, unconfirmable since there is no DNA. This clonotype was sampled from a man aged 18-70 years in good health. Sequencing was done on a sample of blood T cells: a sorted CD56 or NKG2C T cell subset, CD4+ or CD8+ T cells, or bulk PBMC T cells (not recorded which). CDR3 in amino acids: CSVEVSGEGGETQYF. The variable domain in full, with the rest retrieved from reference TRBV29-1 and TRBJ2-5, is SAVISQKPSRDICQRGTSLTIQCQVDSQVTMMFWYRQQPGQSLTLIATANQGSEATYESGFVIDKFPISRPNLTFSTLTVSNMSPEDSSIYLCSVEVSGEGGETQYFGPGTRLLVL.